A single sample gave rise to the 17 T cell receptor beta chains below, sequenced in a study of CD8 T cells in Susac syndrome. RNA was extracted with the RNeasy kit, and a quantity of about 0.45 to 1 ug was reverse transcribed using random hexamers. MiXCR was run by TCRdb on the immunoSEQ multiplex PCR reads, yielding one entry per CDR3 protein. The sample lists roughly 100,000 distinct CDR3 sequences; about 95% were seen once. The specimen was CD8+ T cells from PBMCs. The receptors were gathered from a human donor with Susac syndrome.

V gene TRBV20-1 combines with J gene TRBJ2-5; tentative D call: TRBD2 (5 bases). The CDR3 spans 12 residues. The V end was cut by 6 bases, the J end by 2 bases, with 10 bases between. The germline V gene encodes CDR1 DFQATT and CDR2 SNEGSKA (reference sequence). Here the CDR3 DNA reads TGCAGTGCAACATGGGAGCAAGAGACCCAGTACTTC. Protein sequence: CSATWEQETQYF.

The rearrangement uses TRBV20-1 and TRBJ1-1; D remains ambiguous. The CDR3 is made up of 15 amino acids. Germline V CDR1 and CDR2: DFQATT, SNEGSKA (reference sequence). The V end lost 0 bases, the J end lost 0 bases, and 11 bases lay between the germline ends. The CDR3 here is CSARDLEQMNTEAFF. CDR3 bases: TGCAGTGCTAGAGATCTGGAACAGATGAACACTGAAGCTTTCTTT.

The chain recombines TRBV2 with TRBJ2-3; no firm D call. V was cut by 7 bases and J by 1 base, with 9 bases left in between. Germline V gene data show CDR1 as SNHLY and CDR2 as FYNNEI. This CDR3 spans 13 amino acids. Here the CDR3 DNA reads TGTGCCAGCAAGGAGCCTGGCACAGATACGCAGTATTTT. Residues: CASKEPGTDTQYF.

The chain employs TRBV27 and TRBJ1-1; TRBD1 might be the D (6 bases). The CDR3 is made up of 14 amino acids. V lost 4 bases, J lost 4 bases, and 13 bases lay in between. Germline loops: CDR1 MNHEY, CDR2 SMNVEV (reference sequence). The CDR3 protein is CASSSTGLTTEAFF. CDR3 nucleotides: TGTGCCAGCAGTTCAACAGGGCTTACCACTGAAGCTTTCTTT.

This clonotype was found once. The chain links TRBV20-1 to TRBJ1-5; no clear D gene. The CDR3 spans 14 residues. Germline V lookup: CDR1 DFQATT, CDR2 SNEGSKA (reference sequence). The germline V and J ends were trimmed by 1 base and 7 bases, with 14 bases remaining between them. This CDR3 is CSARASGSGQPQHF. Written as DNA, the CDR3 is TGCAGTGCTAGAGCCTCAGGATCGGGCCAGCCCCAGCATTTT.

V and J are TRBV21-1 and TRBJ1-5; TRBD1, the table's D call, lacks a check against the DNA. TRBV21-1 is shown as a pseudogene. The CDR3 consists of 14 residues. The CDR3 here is CASTWQGDNQPQHF. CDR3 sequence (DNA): TGTGCCAGCACATGGCAGGGTGATAATCAGCCCCAGCATTTT.

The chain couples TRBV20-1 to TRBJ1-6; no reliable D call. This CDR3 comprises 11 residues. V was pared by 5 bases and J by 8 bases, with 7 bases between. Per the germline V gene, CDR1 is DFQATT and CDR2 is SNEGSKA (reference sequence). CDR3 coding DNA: TGCAGTGCTCTTAAGGATTCACCCCTCCACTTT. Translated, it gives CSALKDSPLHF.

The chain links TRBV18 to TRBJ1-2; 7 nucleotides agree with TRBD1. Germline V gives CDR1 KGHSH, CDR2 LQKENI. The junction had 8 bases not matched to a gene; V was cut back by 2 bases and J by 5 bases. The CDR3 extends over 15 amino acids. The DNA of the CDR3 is TGTGCCAGCTCACCAAAGGAGGGGGCAAGTTATGGCTACACCTTC. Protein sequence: CASSPKEGASYGYTF.

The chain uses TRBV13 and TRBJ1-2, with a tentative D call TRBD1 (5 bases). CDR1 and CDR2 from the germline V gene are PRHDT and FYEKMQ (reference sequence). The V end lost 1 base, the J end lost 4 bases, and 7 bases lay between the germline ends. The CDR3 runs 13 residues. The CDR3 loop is CASSLDRLYGYTF. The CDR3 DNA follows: TGTGCCAGCAGCTTAGACAGGCTCTATGGCTACACCTTC. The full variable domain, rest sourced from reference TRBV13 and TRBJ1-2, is AAGVIQSPRHLIKEKRETATLKCYPIPRHDTVYWYQQGPGQDPQFLISFYEKMQSDKGSIPDRFSAQQFSDYHSELNMSSLELGDSALYFCASSLDRLYGYTFGSGTRLTVV.

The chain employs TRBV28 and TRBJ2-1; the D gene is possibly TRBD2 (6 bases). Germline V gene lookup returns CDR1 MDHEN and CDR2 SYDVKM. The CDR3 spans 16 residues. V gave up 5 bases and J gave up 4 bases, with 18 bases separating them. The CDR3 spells CASSPQEGGGYNEQFF. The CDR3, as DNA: TGTGCCAGCAGTCCCCAAGAAGGAGGAGGGTACAATGAGCAGTTCTTC.

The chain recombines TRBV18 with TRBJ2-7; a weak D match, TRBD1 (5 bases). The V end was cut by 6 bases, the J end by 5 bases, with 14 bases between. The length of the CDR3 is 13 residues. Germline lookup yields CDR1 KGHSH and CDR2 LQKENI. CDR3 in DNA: TGTGCCAGCTCCCAGACAGAGCCCAACGAGCAGTACTTC. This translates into CASSQTEPNEQYF.

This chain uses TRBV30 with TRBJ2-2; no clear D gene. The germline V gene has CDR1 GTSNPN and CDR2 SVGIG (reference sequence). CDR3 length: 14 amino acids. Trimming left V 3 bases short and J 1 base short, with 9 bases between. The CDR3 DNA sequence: TGTGCCTGGAGAAATGGAGAGAACACCGGGGAGCTGTTTTTT. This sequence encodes CAWRNGENTGELFF.

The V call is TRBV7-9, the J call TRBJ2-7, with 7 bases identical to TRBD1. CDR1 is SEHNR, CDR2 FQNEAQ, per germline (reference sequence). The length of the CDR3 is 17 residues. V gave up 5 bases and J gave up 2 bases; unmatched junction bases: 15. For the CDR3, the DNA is TGTGCCAGCAGCACCCCGGGGTGGGGACAGAGCGCCTACGAGCAGTACTTC. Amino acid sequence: CASSTPGWGQSAYEQYF.

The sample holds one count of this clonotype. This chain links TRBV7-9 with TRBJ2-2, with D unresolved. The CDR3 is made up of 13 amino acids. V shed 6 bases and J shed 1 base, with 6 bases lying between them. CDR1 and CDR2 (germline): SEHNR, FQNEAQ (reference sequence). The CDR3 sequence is CASSAGNTGELFF. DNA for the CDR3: TGTGCCAGCAGTGCAGGGAACACCGGGGAGCTGTTTTTT.

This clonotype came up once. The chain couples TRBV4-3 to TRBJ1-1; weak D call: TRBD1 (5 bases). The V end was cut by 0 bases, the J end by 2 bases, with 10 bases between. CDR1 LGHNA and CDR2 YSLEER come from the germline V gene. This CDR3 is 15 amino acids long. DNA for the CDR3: TGCGCCAGCAGCCAAGATACGGGGACCAACACTGAAGCTTTCTTT. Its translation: CASSQDTGTNTEAFF.

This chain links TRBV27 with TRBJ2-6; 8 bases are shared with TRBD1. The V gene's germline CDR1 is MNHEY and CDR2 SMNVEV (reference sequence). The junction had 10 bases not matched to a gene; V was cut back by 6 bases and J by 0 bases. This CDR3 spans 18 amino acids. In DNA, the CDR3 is TGTGCCAGCAGCCCGACAGGGGCCGTCCACTCTGGGGCCAACGTCCTGACTTTC. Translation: CASSPTGAVHSGANVLTF. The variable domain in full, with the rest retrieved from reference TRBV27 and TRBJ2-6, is EAQVTQNPRYLITVTGKKLTVTCSQNMNHEYMSWYRQDPGLGLRQIYYSMNVEVTDKGDVPEGYKVSRKEKRNFPLILESPSPNQTSLYFCASSPTGAVHSGANVLTFGAGSRLTVL.

CDR3 amino acids: CSAWDRGRGQGDEQYF. The CDR3, as DNA: TGCAGTGCTTGGGATAGGGGTAGGGGGCAAGGGGACGAGCAGTACTTC. The V and J genes are TRBV20-1 and TRBJ2-7, with TRBD1 identical over 7 bases. The CDR3 has 16 residues. Losses at the gene ends were 5 bases for V and 5 bases for J; bases not matched to a gene: 18. Germline V gene lookup returns CDR1 DFQATT and CDR2 SNEGSKA (reference sequence).